This T cell receptor (beta chain) was identified during a study of metastatic and nonmetastatic thyroid tumors. All patients reached thyroid surgery having received no treatment beforehand. This CDR3 spans 14 amino acids. CDR1 and CDR2 (germline): MNHNS, SASEGT. V gave up 5 bases and J gave up 6 bases; unmatched junction bases: 6. TCRdb re-processed the PCR reads through MiXCR. In the table there are some 64,000 clones, less than 5% of which are singletons. This clone turned up a few times. Sequencing was carried out using blood. The clonotype originates from a female donor with papillary thyroid cancer or a benign thyroid nodule (not recorded which). Some clones in this sample may be carry-over from other donors' samples. The V gene is TRBV6-1, the J gene TRBJ1-5, with 8 bases identical to TRBD1. The CDR3 spells CASSFDRGSQPQHF. CDR3 nucleotide sequence: TGTGCCAGCAGTTTCGACAGGGGTAGTCAGCCCCAGCATTTT.